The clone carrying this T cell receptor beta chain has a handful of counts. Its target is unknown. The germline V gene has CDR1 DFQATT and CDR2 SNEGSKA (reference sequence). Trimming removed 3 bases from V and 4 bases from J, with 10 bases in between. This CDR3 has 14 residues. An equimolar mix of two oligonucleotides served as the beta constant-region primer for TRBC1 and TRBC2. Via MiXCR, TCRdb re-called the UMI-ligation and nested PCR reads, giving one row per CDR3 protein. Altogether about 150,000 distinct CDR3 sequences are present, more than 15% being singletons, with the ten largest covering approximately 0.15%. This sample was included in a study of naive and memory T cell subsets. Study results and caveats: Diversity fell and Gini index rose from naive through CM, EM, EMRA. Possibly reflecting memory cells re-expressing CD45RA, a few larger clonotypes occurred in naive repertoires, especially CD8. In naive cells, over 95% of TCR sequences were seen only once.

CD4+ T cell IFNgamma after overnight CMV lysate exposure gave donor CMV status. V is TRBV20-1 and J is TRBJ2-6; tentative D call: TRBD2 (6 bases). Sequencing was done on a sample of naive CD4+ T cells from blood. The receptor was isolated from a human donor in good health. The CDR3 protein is CSASPAGGANVLTF. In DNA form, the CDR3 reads TGCAGTGCTAGTCCCGCGGGGGGGGCCAACGTCCTGACTTTC.